One sample yielded the 5 T cell receptor beta chains listed below, sequenced in a study of Ad26.COV2.S vaccination and SARS-CoV-2 variants. Noted treatment: about 20 received Ad26.COV2.S at low or high dose, single or two shots; about 5 received placebo; per-sample allocation not given. Day 63 after the first vaccine or placebo injection was the time point for sampling. Profiling relied on immunoSEQ multiplex PCR, and the TCRdb table lists in-frame clones only, not all of them. The data contain approximately 480,000 clones, around nine tenths of them singletons. The source material was peripheral blood, sampled in a trial of Ad26.COV2.S vaccine versus placebo. These receptors originate from a person aged 18-60 years who received the Ad26.COV2.S COVID-19 vaccine or a placebo.

The CDR3 loop reads CASSFAGPNTGELFF. Here the CDR3 DNA reads TGTGCCAGTAGTTTTGCAGGACCGAACACCGGGGAGCTGTTTTTT. V usage is TRBV19 and J usage is TRBJ2-2; D not certain. There are 15 residues in the CDR3. The germline CDR1 and CDR2 sequences are LNHDA and SQIVND (reference sequence). V was clipped by 5 bases and J by 0 bases, with 10 bases between them.

The chain recombines TRBV7-9 with TRBJ1-2, with TRBD1 matching 11 bases. Per the germline V gene, CDR1 is SEHNR and CDR2 is FQNEAQ (reference sequence). This CDR3 comprises 16 residues. With V trimmed by 5 bases and J by 5 bases, 10 bases remained unmatched. The CDR3 DNA is TGTGCCAGCAGCCTCGAAGGACAGGGGGCACGGTATGGCTACACCTTC. Its protein product is CASSLEGQGARYGYTF.

The chain employs TRBV2 and TRBJ1-2; D is possibly TRBD1 (5 bases). This CDR3 has 14 residues. V lost 4 bases and J lost 5, with 14 bases in between. Germline CDR1 and CDR2: SNHLY and FYNNEI. Written as DNA, the CDR3 is TGTGCCAGCAGTGGGCAGGGTCTCTTATATGGCTACACCTTC. Amino acid sequence: CASSGQGLLYGYTF.

The J gene is TRBJ1-4, the V gene TRBV30; weak D call: TRBD1 (6 bases). Trimming cost V 5 bases and J 6 bases, with 19 bases left between them. This CDR3 region has 15 residues. From germline, CDR1 is GTSNPN and CDR2 SVGIG (reference sequence). CDR3 nucleotides: TGTGCCTGGGGGATCCAGACAGGCGGATATGAAAAACTGTTTTTT. This sequence encodes CAWGIQTGGYEKLFF.

The V and J genes are TRBV3-1 (or the pseudogene TRBV3-2) and TRBJ2-1; TRBD1 aligns across 11 bases. Trimming removed 5 bases from V and 10 bases from J; junction bases left unmatched: 10. The CDR3 totals 15 residues. CDR1 and CDR2 from the germline V gene are LGHDT and YNNKEL (reference sequence). CDR3: CASSIRTGGSGEQFF. Written as DNA, the CDR3 is TGTGCCAGCAGCATTCGGACAGGGGGCTCGGGGGAGCAGTTCTTC.